A single T cell receptor (beta chain) is shown here with its context. The V gene's germline CDR1 is SEHNR and CDR2 FQNEAQ (reference sequence). The CDR3 covers 15 residues. Trimming cost V 3 bases and J 6 bases; bases outside gene matches: 9. Only in-frame clones appear in the TCRdb table, and some are missing; sequencing was by immunoSEQ multiplex PCR. The sample yields roughly 65,000 clones, roughly 81% seen once. This sample stems from a study of blood T cell repertoires in COVID-19. Study information: Donors in the United States, Italy and Spain gave samples during acute or convalescent COVID-19. Sample material is recorded as cDNA or gDNA derived from T cells, B-cell-depleted T cells, or PBMCs.

The sequencing sample was made of peripheral blood. The sequence was obtained from an elderly man with acute or convalescent COVID-19. This chain connects TRBV7-9 to TRBJ2-3, with 7 bases matching TRBD1. CDR3 DNA sequence: TGTGCCAGCAGCTTGTCCAAGGGGGCCCAGGATACGCAGTATTTT. Its protein is CASSLSKGAQDTQYF.